Following are 5 T cell receptor beta chains from one sample sequenced in a study of blood T cell repertoires in COVID-19. Clones were read by immunoSEQ multiplex PCR, and TCRdb kept only the in-frame ones, dropping some. This repertoire shows around 300,000 clones, 75% to 90% found once; its top ten account for 1.5% to 2%. Sequences were obtained from PBMCs or T cells enriched from blood (not recorded which). The source is a woman aged 40 to 55 who had recovered from COVID-19.

The CDR3 nucleotides are TGCAGCGTTGAGAGGGCTCGTGAGCAGTTCTTC. This encodes CSVERAREQFF. The genes are TRBV29-1 and TRBJ2-1, with a possible D match to TRBD2 (5 bases). This CDR3 is 11 amino acids long. Between the trimmed V and J ends, which lost 3 bases and 9 bases, there was a span of 9 bases. Germline V gives CDR1 SQVTM, CDR2 ANQGSEA.

This chain links TRBV4-1 with TRBJ1-3; no reliable D call. V lost 5 bases and J lost 0, with 20 bases in between. The germline V gene encodes CDR1 MGHRA and CDR2 YSYEKL. The CDR3 spans 18 residues. The CDR3 is CASSRTARDWGSGNTIYF. For the CDR3, the DNA is TGCGCCAGCAGCAGGACTGCCCGAGATTGGGGCTCTGGAAACACCATATATTTT.

This chain connects TRBV7-2 to TRBJ1-5; D is ambiguous. There are 15 residues in the CDR3. The V and J ends lost 1 base and 1 base respectively, with 8 bases between them. CDR1 SGHTA and CDR2 FQGNSA come from the germline V gene. In DNA, the CDR3 is TGTGCCAGCAGCTTAGACATTACGAGCAATCAGCCCCAGCATTTT. Translating it yields CASSLDITSNQPQHF.

This chain joins TRBV2 and TRBJ1-5; D is unclear. The length of the CDR3 is 13 residues. The germline V gene has CDR1 SNHLY and CDR2 FYNNEI. V gave up 1 base and J gave up 10 bases, with 11 bases separating them. The CDR3 spells CASSEGAGLPQHF. The CDR3 nucleotides are TGTGCCAGCAGTGAAGGGGCGGGTCTACCCCAGCATTTT.

CDR3: CAWSPRQHSGNTIYF. CDR3 coding DNA: TGTGCCTGGAGTCCGCGACAGCACTCTGGAAACACCATATATTTT. The genes are TRBV30 and TRBJ1-3, with D possibly matching TRBD1 (5 bases). The CDR3 covers 15 residues. V was clipped by 2 bases and J by 0 bases, with 11 bases between them. Germline V lookup: CDR1 GTSNPN, CDR2 SVGIG (reference sequence).